Presented here are 26 T cell receptor beta chains from one specimen sequenced in a study of shared T cell receptors in the human thymus (TCRdb year 2021). The library was built by means of the immunoSEQ multiplex PCR assay. TCRdb carries this immuneACCESS record with in-frame sequences only. Its versions omit some clonotypes, under half of them owing to an unresolved V gene in the studies checked, with the rest unexplained. This sample comprises 540,000 or so clones, approximately 80% of them detected only once. The ten largest make up around 0.013% of the sample. This sample also appeared in a second study, on human thymus T cells.

The sequenced material came from thymocytes. These receptors all come from a boy in the first two years of life with a congenital heart defect. Donor details come from another sample of the same person, matched by shared clones.

The chain links TRBV5-1 to TRBJ2-3; D remains unclear. This CDR3 contains 18 residues. Germline assignment: CDR1 SGHRS and CDR2 YFSETQ. V was shortened by 4 bases and J by 2 bases, with 23 bases between the two germline ends. The CDR3 is CASSPLDSVAVDTDTQYF. CDR3 DNA sequence: TGCGCCAGCAGCCCCTTGGATTCTGTCGCGGTGGACACAGATACGCAGTATTTT.

The gene calls are TRBV6-5 and TRBJ2-7, with 7 bases identical to TRBD1. V gave up 6 bases and J gave up 2 bases; unmatched junction bases: 10. The CDR3 covers 15 residues. CDR1 is MNHEY, CDR2 SVGAGI, per germline. CDR3 loop: CASSFTRTGPYEQYF. CDR3 coding DNA: TGTGCCAGCAGCTTTACTAGGACAGGCCCCTACGAGCAGTACTTC.

The gene calls are TRBV10-2 and TRBJ2-7; D might be TRBD2 (5 bases). V was shortened by 5 bases and J by 3 bases, with 14 bases between the two germline ends. Germline V gene data show CDR1 as WSHSY and CDR2 as SAAADI. The CDR3 runs to 14 residues. The CDR3 DNA follows: TGCGCCAGCAGTATCCAGCCAGGAGGCTACGAGCAGTACTTC. Translation: CASSIQPGGYEQYF.

V usage is TRBV5-6 and J usage is TRBJ2-2; weak D call: TRBD1 (6 bases). With 4 bases removed from V and 0 bases from J, the gap between germline ends came to 13 bases. CDR3 length: 16 amino acids. Germline CDR1 SGHDT, CDR2 YYEEEE. For the CDR3, the DNA is TGTGCCAGCAGCCTTAACAGGGTAACGAACACCGGGGAGCTGTTTTTT. This gives the protein CASSLNRVTNTGELFF.

The chain combines TRBV15 with TRBJ1-5; no definite D call. V was clipped by 3 bases and J by 0 bases, with 9 bases between them. The CDR3 runs to 15 residues. Germline V gives CDR1 LNHNV, CDR2 YYDKDF (reference sequence). CDR3 DNA sequence: TGTGCCACCAGCAGTAGATCCGATAGCAATCAGCCCCAGCATTTT. Translating gives CATSSRSDSNQPQHF.

This chain links TRBV28 with TRBJ2-5; the match to TRBD1 covers 7 bases. CDR1 is MDHEN, CDR2 SYDVKM, per germline. The CDR3 totals 13 residues. The V gene end was trimmed by 5 bases and the J gene end by 5 bases; junction bases not matched to a gene: 5. The CDR3 loop reads CASSIQGWETQYF. The CDR3 DNA reads as TGTGCCAGCAGTATACAGGGGTGGGAGACCCAGTACTTC.

The chain couples TRBV28 to TRBJ2-4, with TRBD2 matching over 9 bases. V lost 6 bases to trimming and J lost 3 bases; unmatched junction nucleotides: 12. This CDR3 is built from 17 residues. CDR1 and CDR2 from the germline V gene are MDHEN and SYDVKM. The CDR3 spells CASRGTAGGGGKNIQYF. The CDR3 region has the DNA TGTGCCAGCAGAGGAACAGCGGGAGGCGGGGGCAAAAACATTCAGTACTTC. Together with reference TRBV28 and TRBJ2-4, the CDR3 gives the full variable domain: DVKVTQSSRYLVKRTGEKVFLECVQDMDHENMFWYRQDPGLGLRLIYFSYDVKMKEKGDIPEGYSVSREKKERFSLILESASTNQTSMYLCASRGTAGGGGKNIQYFGAGTRLSVL.

This clone was detected only once. The genes are TRBV2 and TRBJ2-7, with 8 bases matching TRBD2. Germline assignment: CDR1 SNHLY and CDR2 FYNNEI. The CDR3 runs to 16 residues. Unmatched junction bases numbered 12, after V lost 8 bases and J lost 0 bases. The CDR3 region is CASDGRVAGSSYEQYF. As DNA, the CDR3 is TGTGCCAGCGACGGCAGAGTAGCGGGGAGCTCCTACGAGCAGTACTTC.

This clone came up once. This sequence joins TRBV6-1 and TRBJ1-5; maybe TRBD1 (5 bases). V was shortened by 8 bases and J by 1 base, with 12 bases between the two germline ends. Germline CDR1 MNHNS, CDR2 SASEGT. CDR3 length equals 14 residues. In nucleotides, the CDR3 is TGTGCCAGCCATTACCAGGGAAGCAATCAGCCCCAGCATTTT. Protein product: CASHYQGSNQPQHF.

V gene TRBV27 combines with J gene TRBJ1-4, with a possible D match to TRBD1 (5 bases). Germline V gene data show CDR1 as MNHEY and CDR2 as SMNVEV (reference sequence). V was cut by 2 bases and J by 10 bases, with 20 bases left in between. This CDR3 spans 16 amino acids. The CDR3 coding sequence is TGTGCCAGCAGTTTACGGGGCCCGGGGGGGAGTGGAAAACTGTTTTTT. Translated, it gives CASSLRGPGGSGKLFF.

This clone was picked up a small number of times. The chain uses TRBV19 and TRBJ1-1; D is perhaps TRBD1 (5 bases). The V gene lost 8 bases and the J gene lost 4 bases, with 23 bases spanning the gap. This CDR3 has 16 residues. Germline loops: CDR1 LNHDA, CDR2 SQIVND (reference sequence). CDR3 nucleotide sequence: TGTGCCAGTCTCCACCGGGAGGGACCCGAGTCCACTGAAGCTTTCTTT. The encoded protein is CASLHREGPESTEAFF.

The rearrangement uses TRBV9 and TRBJ2-3; 12 positions agree with TRBD2. The germline gives CDR1 SGDLS, CDR2 YYNGEE. CDR3 length: 18 residues. V gave up 0 bases and J gave up 5 bases; unmatched junction bases: 10. This chain's CDR3 is CASSVAGRTSGTLDTQYF. The CDR3 bases are TGTGCCAGCAGCGTAGCCGGAAGGACTAGCGGGACTTTAGATACGCAGTATTTT. Full variable domain (remainder filled in from reference TRBV9 and TRBJ2-3): DSGVTQTPKHLITATGQRVTLRCSPRSGDLSVYWYQQSLDQGLQFLIQYYNGEERAKGNILERFSAQQFPDLHSELNLSSLELGDSALYFCASSVAGRTSGTLDTQYFGPGTRLTVL.

The genes are TRBV27 and TRBJ2-5; 10 positions match TRBD2. The CDR3 runs to 16 residues. V shed 5 bases, J shed 5 bases, and the junction held 11 bases outside the gene matches. Germline CDR1 is MNHEY and CDR2 is SMNVEV (reference sequence). The CDR3 loop is CASSPETSGWRETQYF. CDR3 sequence (DNA): TGTGCCAGCAGTCCGGAGACTAGCGGGTGGCGGGAGACCCAGTACTTC.

The chain uses TRBV10-2 and TRBJ2-3; D is uncertain. CDR1 is WSHSY, CDR2 SAAADI, per germline. CDR3 length: 13 residues. V dropped 5 bases and J dropped 3 bases, with 9 bases sitting between them. CDR3 loop: CASSTSVTDTQYF. In nucleotides, the CDR3 is TGCGCCAGCAGTACCTCGGTGACAGATACGCAGTATTTT.

The chain combines TRBV29-1 with TRBJ2-5; 10 bases line up with TRBD2. Trimming cost V 7 bases and J 3 bases; bases outside gene matches: 17. This CDR3 spans 17 amino acids. The germline gives CDR1 SQVTM, CDR2 ANQGSEA. CDR3 DNA: TGCAGCGCCCATCCCATCTGGGGGCTAGCGGGAGAAGAGACCCAGTACTTC. Protein: CSAHPIWGLAGEETQYF.

This clone was found once. CDR3 amino acids: CASSGGGEQYF. Written as DNA, the CDR3 is TGTGCCAGCAGTGGGGGGGGCGAGCAGTACTTC. The chain carries TRBV2 and TRBJ2-7; 7 nucleotides align to TRBD2. The ends lost 4 bases at V and 6 bases at J; junction bases unmatched: 0. The CDR3 is 11 residues long. Germline CDR1 and CDR2: SNHLY and FYNNEI.

The gene calls are TRBV6-5 and TRBJ1-1; tentative D call: TRBD1 (5 bases). Looked up from germline, CDR1 is MNHEY and CDR2 is SVGAGI. Between the trimmed V and J ends, which lost 4 bases and 5 bases, there was a span of 11 bases. CDR3 length equals 13 residues. The CDR3 loop is CASSSLGATEAFF. The CDR3, as DNA: TGTGCCAGCAGTTCCCTAGGGGCTACTGAAGCTTTCTTT.

This chain connects TRBV2 to TRBJ2-2; TRBD1 agrees at 11 bases. The germline V gene encodes CDR1 SNHLY and CDR2 FYNNEI. This CDR3 comprises 16 residues. The junction had 8 bases not matched to a gene; V was cut back by 7 bases and J by 4 bases. CDR3 nucleotides: TGTGCCAGCAACCGGGACAGGGGGAAGTCCACCGGGGAGCTGTTTTTT. Protein sequence: CASNRDRGKSTGELFF.

This CDR3 reads CASSETSGLERGLSTDTQYF. CDR3 in DNA: TGTGCCAGCAGCGAAACTAGCGGGCTGGAGAGGGGCCTTAGCACAGATACGCAGTATTTT. The chain uses TRBV7-6 and TRBJ2-3; 9 bases are a match to TRBD2. V shed 5 bases, J shed 0 bases, and the junction held 18 bases outside the gene matches. The CDR3 covers 20 residues. CDR1 is SGHVS, CDR2 FNYEAQ, per germline.

The chain combines TRBV5-1 with TRBJ2-2; 9 bases are shared with TRBD1. The germline V gene has CDR1 SGHRS and CDR2 YFSETQ. The CDR3 loop spans 14 amino acids. Losses at the gene ends were 5 bases for V and 2 bases for J; bases not matched to a gene: 1. The CDR3 region is CASRTGGNTGELFF. The CDR3 coding sequence is TGCGCCAGCAGGACAGGGGGTAACACCGGGGAGCTGTTTTTT.

The J gene is TRBJ2-3, the V gene TRBV4-1; 11 bases are a match to TRBD2. The CDR3 totals 18 residues. The germline V gene has CDR1 MGHRA and CDR2 YSYEKL. V was clipped by 4 bases and J by 2 bases; unmatched bases: 11. CDR3 nucleotides: TGCGCCAGCAGCCCGCCCCCCTTTAGCGGGAGGGCCACAGATACGCAGTATTTT. This codes for CASSPPPFSGRATDTQYF.

This chain links TRBV6-5 with TRBJ2-3; maybe TRBD2 (5 bases). V was shortened by 0 bases and J by 2 bases, with 9 bases between the two germline ends. The germline CDR1 and CDR2 sequences are MNHEY and SVGAGI. The CDR3 is 15 residues long. The CDR3 loop reads CASSYSRLITDTQYF. The CDR3, as DNA: TGTGCCAGCAGTTACTCGAGACTAATCACAGATACGCAGTATTTT.

This clone was seen a handful of times. V usage is TRBV4-2 and J usage is TRBJ2-7; maybe TRBD2 (6 bases). The germline gives CDR1 LGHNA, CDR2 YNFKEQ. The CDR3 spans 13 residues. Deletions cut 8 bases from V and 0 bases from J, with 11 bases between. The DNA of the CDR3 is TGTGCCAGCGGGGACTTCAGCTCCTACGAGCAGTACTTC. Translated, it gives CASGDFSSYEQYF.

The chain uses TRBV5-1 and TRBJ1-2; D is uncertain. From germline, CDR1 is SGHRS and CDR2 YFSETQ. The V end lost 5 bases, the J end lost 4 bases, and 15 bases lay between the germline ends. The length of the CDR3 is 14 residues. CDR3 residues: CASSLDEGTYGYTF. The CDR3 region has the DNA TGCGCCAGCAGTCTCGATGAGGGTACCTATGGCTACACCTTC.

The J gene is TRBJ2-7, the V gene TRBV4-2, with 7 nucleotides matching TRBD2. Germline V lookup: CDR1 LGHNA, CDR2 YNFKEQ. The CDR3 runs 16 residues. V shed 1 base and J 0 bases; nucleotides not matched to a gene: 6. CDR3: CASSQGSVAGSYEQYF. The CDR3 region has the DNA TGTGCCAGCAGCCAAGGCTCGGTAGCGGGCTCCTACGAGCAGTACTTC.

The chain recombines TRBV7-9 with TRBJ1-3; D perhaps matches TRBD1 (6 bases). Trimming shortened V by 6 bases and J by 0 bases, and 18 bases separated the two germline ends. The CDR3 covers 17 residues. CDR1 is SEHNR, CDR2 FQNEAQ, per germline (reference sequence). Here the CDR3 DNA reads TGTGCCAGCAGAGTTGTCCGGGAGGACAGCTCTGGAAACACCATATATTTT. Translating it yields CASRVVREDSSGNTIYF.